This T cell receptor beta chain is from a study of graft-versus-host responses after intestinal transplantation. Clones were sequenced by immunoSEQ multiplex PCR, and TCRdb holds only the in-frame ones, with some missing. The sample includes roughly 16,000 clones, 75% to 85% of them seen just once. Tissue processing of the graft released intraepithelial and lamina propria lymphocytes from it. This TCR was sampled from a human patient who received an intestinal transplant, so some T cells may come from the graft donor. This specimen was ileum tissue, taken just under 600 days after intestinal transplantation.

The CDR3 loop reads CASSIKGRGFSYEQYF. As DNA, the CDR3 is TGTGCCAGTAGTATCAAGGGTAGAGGATTCTCCTACGAGCAGTACTTC. The J gene is TRBJ2-7, the V gene TRBV19; D is uncertain. The CDR3 sequence is 16 residues long. V shed 3 bases and J shed 0 bases, with 15 bases lying between them. Germline V gene lookup returns CDR1 LNHDA and CDR2 SQIVND (reference sequence).